This T cell receptor beta chain was obtained from a study of beta chain features in type 1 diabetes. Donors underwent one heparinised blood draw, approximately 120 mL on average. Sorted populations were all over 95% pure. Sequenced material consisted of expressed TCRB transcripts (all of the isolated RNA was reverse transcribed). Sequencing used immunoSEQ multiplex PCR; TCRdb keeps in-frame clones, though not all of them. This table holds 50,000 or so clones, roughly 45% found once. J lost 2 bases, V lost 10 bases, and 7 bases had no gene match. CDR1 and CDR2 from the germline V gene are MNHNS and SASEGT. The CDR3 length is 15 residues. This clone was found a few times. The antigen is unknown. Study-level points and caveats: Moderate yet significant TCRB CDR3 shortening was seen in Type 1 diabetes patients in all four CD4+ subsets. Individuals with type 1 diabetes displayed fewer insertions and more deletions at VDJ junctions.

This receptor was obtained from a man in his thirties or forties with type 1 diabetes. The sequenced material came from stem cell memory CD4+ T cells from blood. The V and J genes are TRBV6-1 and TRBJ2-6; 8 bases match TRBD2. This CDR3 is CAITSGGAGANVLTF. DNA for the CDR3: TGTGCCATCACCTCGGGGGGGGCTGGGGCCAACGTCCTGACTTTC.